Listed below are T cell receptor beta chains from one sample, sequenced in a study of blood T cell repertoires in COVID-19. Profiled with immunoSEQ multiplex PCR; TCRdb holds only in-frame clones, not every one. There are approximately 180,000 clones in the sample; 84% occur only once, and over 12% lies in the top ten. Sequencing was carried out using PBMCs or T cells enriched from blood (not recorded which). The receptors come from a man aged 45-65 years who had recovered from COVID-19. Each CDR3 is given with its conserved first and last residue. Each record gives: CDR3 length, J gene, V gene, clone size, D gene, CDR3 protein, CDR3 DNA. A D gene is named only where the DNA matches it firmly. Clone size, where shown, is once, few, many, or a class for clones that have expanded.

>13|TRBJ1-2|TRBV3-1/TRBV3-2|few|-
CASSQPDTYGYTF
TGTGCCAGCAGCCAACCGGACACCTATGGCTACACCTTC
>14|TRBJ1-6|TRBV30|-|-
CAWSVGQGYSPLHF
TGTGCCTGGAGTGTAGGGCAGGGTTATTCACCCCTCCACTTT
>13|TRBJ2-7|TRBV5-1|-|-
CASRDLDAGEQYF
TGCGCCAGCAGGGACTTGGACGCGGGCGAGCAGTACTTC
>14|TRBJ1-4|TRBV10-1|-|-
CASSESYGNEKLFF
TGCGCCAGCAGTGAGTCGTACGGGAATGAAAAACTGTTTTTT
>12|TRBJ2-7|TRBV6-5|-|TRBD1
CASRRQGPEQYF
TGTGCCAGCAGGAGACAGGGCCCCGAGCAGTACTTC
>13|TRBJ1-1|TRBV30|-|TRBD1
CAWRGQTNTEAFF
TGTGCCTGGAGGGGACAGACGAACACTGAAGCTTTCTTT
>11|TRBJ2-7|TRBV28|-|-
CASSTNRGHYF
TGTGCCAGCAGTACCAATCGGGGACATTACTTC
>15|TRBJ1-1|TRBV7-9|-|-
CASSLDLGRGTEAFF
TGTGCCAGCAGCTTAGATCTGGGAAGGGGCACTGAAGCTTTCTTT
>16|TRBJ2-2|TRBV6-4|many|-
CASSDSISHGTGELFF
TGTGCCAGCAGTGACTCTATTAGCCATGGCACCGGGGAGCTGTTTTTT
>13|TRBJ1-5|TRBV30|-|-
CAWSYQGSQPQHF
TGTGCCTGGAGTTACCAGGGTAGTCAGCCCCAGCATTTT
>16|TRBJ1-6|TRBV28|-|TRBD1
CASSPTGDLYNSPLHF
TGTGCCAGCAGTCCAACAGGGGACCTCTATAATTCACCCCTCCACTTT
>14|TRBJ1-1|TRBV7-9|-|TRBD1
CASSLRGLNTEAFF
TGTGCCAGCAGCTTAAGGGGGCTGAACACTGAAGCTTTCTTT
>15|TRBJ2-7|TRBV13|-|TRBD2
CASSSGLAGSREQYF
TGTGCCAGCAGCAGTGGACTAGCGGGGTCGAGGGAGCAGTACTTC
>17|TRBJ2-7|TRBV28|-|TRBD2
CASSLWTLAGGRYEQYF
TGTGCCAGCAGTTTATGGACTCTAGCGGGGGGGAGGTACGAGCAGTACTTC
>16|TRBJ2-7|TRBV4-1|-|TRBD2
CASSQQAGGPSYEQYF
TGCGCCAGCAGCCAACAAGCGGGGGGGCCTTCCTACGAGCAGTACTTC
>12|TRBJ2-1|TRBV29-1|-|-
CSVYRVVGEQFF
TGCAGCGTTTACAGGGTAGTGGGTGAGCAGTTCTTC
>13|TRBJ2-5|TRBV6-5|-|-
CASLQGAQETQYF
TGTGCCAGCCTACAGGGTGCCCAAGAGACCCAGTACTTC
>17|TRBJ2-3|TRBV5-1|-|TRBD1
CASSFPTGTANTDTQYF
TGCGCCAGCAGCTTCCCAACCGGGACAGCAAACACAGATACGCAGTATTTT
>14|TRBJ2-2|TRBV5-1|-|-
CASSLTGLTGELFF
TGCGCCAGCAGCTTGACAGGGCTAACCGGGGAGCTGTTTTTT
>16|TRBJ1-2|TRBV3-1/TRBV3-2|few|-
CASSQSTGQTNYGYTF
TGTGCCAGCAGTCAAAGTACAGGACAGACTAACTATGGCTACACCTTC
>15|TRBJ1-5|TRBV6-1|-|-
CASSEGGGRSQPQHF
TGTGCCAGCAGTGAGGGGGGGGGCAGGAGTCAGCCCCAGCATTTT
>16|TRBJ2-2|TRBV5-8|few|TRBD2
CASKSSGLAGSGELFF
TGTGCCAGCAAATCGTCGGGACTAGCGGGGTCCGGGGAGCTGTTTTTT
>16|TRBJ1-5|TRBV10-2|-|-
CASRSEQGSGNQPQHF
TGCGCCAGCAGGTCAGAACAGGGATCGGGCAATCAGCCCCAGCATTTT
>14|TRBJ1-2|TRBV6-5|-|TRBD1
CATPPLRGRDGYTF
TGTGCCACTCCGCCCCTCAGGGGGCGTGATGGCTACACCTTC
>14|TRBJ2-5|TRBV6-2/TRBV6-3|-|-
CASSYSASQETQYF
TGTGCCAGCAGTTACTCGGCCAGTCAAGAGACCCAGTACTTC
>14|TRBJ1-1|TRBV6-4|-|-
CASSDTDRDTEAFF
TGTGCCAGCAGTGACACCGACAGAGACACTGAAGCTTTCTTT
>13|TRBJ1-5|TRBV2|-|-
CASSDQGGQPQHF
TGTGCCAGCAGTGACCAGGGCGGTCAGCCCCAGCATTTT
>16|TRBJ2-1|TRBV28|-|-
CASSFLRGTPYNEQFF
TGTGCCAGCAGTTTTTTGCGCGGGACCCCCTACAATGAGCAGTTCTTC
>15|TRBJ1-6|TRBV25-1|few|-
CASSEGIGGKSPLHF
TGTGCCAGCAGTGAAGGGATAGGGGGTAAATCACCCCTCCACTTT
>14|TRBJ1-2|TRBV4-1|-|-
CASSQDLGGYGYTF
TGCGCCAGCAGCCAAGACCTCGGGGGCTATGGCTACACCTTC
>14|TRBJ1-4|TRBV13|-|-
CASSAGQGNEKLFF
TGTGCCAGCAGCGCAGGGCAGGGGAATGAAAAACTGTTTTTT
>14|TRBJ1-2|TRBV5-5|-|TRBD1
CASRSPGTGHGYTF
TGTGCCAGCAGATCACCCGGGACAGGCCATGGCTACACCTTC
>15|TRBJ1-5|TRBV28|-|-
CASTSGDYSNQPQHF
TGTGCCAGCACCTCAGGGGACTATAGCAATCAGCCCCAGCATTTT
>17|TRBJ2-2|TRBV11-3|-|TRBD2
CASSGLAGGPNTGELFF
TGTGCCAGCAGCGGACTAGCGGGGGGTCCGAACACCGGGGAGCTGTTTTTT
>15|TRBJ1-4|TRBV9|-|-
CASSNAGGAYEKLFF
TGTGCCAGCTCCAACGCCGGGGGGGCGTATGAAAAACTGTTTTTT
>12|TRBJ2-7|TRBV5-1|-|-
CASSLGLYEQYF
TGCGCCAGCAGCTTGGGGCTTTACGAGCAGTACTTC